This T cell receptor beta chain was profiled in a study of blood T cell repertoires in COVID-19. Study overall: Acute-phase and convalescent COVID-19 samples originated in the United States, Italy and Spain. T cells, B-cell-depleted T cells, or PBMCs supplied cDNA or gDNA.

In the original workflow: Estimation of nucleated cell counts was performed using reference gene primer amplification. Sequencing used immunoSEQ multiplex PCR; TCRdb keeps in-frame clones, though not all of them. The D gene and trimming were derived from the DNA, and the V and J assignments and clone size from that table. The table shows roughly 68,000 clones, with roughly 77% occurring only once. This TCR was recovered from a human donor in a cohort sampled during active COVID-19. Source material: peripheral blood.

CDR3 sequence: CASSPVGQSGYGYTF. The CDR3, as DNA: TGTGCCAGCAGCCCTGTAGGACAGTCCGGATATGGCTACACCTTC. This chain links TRBV5-4 with TRBJ1-2; possibly TRBD1 for D (6 bases). Trimming took 4 bases from V and 5 from J, leaving 18 bases between them. The CDR3 is made up of 15 amino acids. Germline values: CDR1 SGHNT, CDR2 YYREEE (reference sequence).